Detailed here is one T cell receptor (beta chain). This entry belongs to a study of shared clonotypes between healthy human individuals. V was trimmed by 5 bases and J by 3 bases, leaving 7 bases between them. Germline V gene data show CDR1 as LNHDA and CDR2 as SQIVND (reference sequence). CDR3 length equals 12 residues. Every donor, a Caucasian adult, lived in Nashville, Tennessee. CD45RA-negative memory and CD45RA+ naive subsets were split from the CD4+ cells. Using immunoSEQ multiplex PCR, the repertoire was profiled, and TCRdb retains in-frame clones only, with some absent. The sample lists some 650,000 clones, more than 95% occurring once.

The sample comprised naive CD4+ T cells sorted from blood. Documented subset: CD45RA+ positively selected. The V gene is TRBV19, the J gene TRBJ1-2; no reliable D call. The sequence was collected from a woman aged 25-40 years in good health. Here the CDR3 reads CASSSRYYGYTF. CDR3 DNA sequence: TGTGCCAGTAGTTCCCGGTACTATGGCTACACCTTC.